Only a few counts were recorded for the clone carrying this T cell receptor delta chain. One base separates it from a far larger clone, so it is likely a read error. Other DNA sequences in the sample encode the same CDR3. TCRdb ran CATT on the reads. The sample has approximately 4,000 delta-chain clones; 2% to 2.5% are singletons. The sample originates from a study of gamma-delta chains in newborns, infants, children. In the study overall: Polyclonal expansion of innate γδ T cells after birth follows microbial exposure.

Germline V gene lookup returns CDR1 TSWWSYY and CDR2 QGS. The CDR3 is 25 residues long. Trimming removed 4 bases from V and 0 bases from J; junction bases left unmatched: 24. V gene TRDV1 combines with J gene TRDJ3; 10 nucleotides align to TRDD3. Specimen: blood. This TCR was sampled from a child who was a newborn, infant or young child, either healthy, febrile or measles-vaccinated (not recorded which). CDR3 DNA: TGTGCTCTTGGGGCGCCGTCTCCTATTTCCACTTTGGGGGATACCAGCTCCTGGGACACCCGACAGATGTTTTTC. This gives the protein CALGAPSPISTLGDTSSWDTRQMFF.